These 3 T cell receptor beta chains came from one sample sequenced in a study of blood T cell repertoires in COVID-19. Sequencing was performed with immunoSEQ multiplex PCR; in TCRdb, only in-frame clones are kept and a portion is missing. The sample holds more than 300,000 clones, around 87% seen once. The sample consisted of peripheral blood. The receptors originated from a woman aged 25-40 years with COVID-19, enrolled during active disease.

This clone was seen just once. V usage is TRBV18 and J usage is TRBJ2-6, with a possible D match to TRBD1 (6 bases). Trimming shortened V by 8 bases and J by 0 bases, and 29 bases separated the two germline ends. The CDR3 has 21 amino acids. Germline assignment: CDR1 KGHSH and CDR2 LQKENI. CDR3 region: CASTTRIKTGPPYSGANVLTF. The CDR3, as DNA: TGTGCCAGCACCACTCGAATCAAGACAGGACCCCCTTACTCTGGGGCCAACGTCCTGACTTTC. Looking up the rest from reference TRBV18 and TRBJ2-6 gives the full variable domain: NAGVMQNPRHLVRRRGQEARLRCSPMKGHSHVYWYRQLPEEGLKFMVYLQKENIIDESGMPKERFSAEFPKEGPSILRIQQVVRGDSAAYFCASTTRIKTGPPYSGANVLTFGAGSRLTVL.

This clone was recorded once. The chain links TRBV6-5 to TRBJ2-1, with 7 bases fitting TRBD1. The V gene end was trimmed by 6 bases and the J gene end by 8 bases; junction bases not matched to a gene: 10. Germline V gene data show CDR1 as MNHEY and CDR2 as SVGAGI. This CDR3 comprises 14 residues. CDR3 sequence reads: CASSGKTGADEQFF. The CDR3 DNA reads TGTGCCAGCAGCGGCAAAACAGGGGCGGATGAGCAGTTCTTC.

This clone was found a few times. The chain combines TRBV10-3 with TRBJ1-3; 7 nucleotides match TRBD1. This CDR3 is 14 amino acids long. V lost 9 bases and J lost 3; bases outside the gene matches: 8. The germline V gene encodes CDR1 ENHRY and CDR2 SYGVKD. The CDR3 sequence: CAMEQGNIGNTIYF. Here the CDR3 DNA reads TGTGCCATGGAACAGGGGAATATTGGAAACACCATATATTTT.